This TCR beta chain was sequenced in a study of T cell repertoires and HLA-DP antigens (dated by TCRdb to the late 2010s). A note on the overall study: Using HeLa cells transduced to present allogeneic HLA-DP, the study set up an in vitro model of CD4+ T cell alloreactivity. The two alloantigens modelled structurally similar versus dissimilar alloantigens, differing from self at one and under 11 peptide-binding groove amino acids, respectively. The three donors were two male and one female, with ages ranging from the 18-to-29 to the 60-to-69 age band. On average, around 220 ng of DNA went in for sorted CD137+CD4+ samples, versus around 1.1 ug for pre-culture CD4+ samples.

Points the paper makes about the study in general: The naive and memory CD4+ repertoires were not analysed as separate populations. Limitations were identified as the inclusion of only a few donors, the use of a non-physiological HeLa antigen-presenting system, and the use of total CD4+ responder cells. Clones undetected before culture had an average cumulative frequency of approximately 37% against one allele and about 51% against the other. Sorted CD137+ cells showed similar clonality against both alloantigens, at about 0.39, which was much higher than the approximately 0.038 seen in pre-culture samples.

The CDR3 covers 14 residues, taking in both the cysteine and the phenylalanine. The CDR3 DNA has 42 bases and is translated from base 1. V is pared back by 4 bases and J by 0 bases, with 9 bases lying between the germline termini. The CDR1 and CDR2 encoded by the germline V gene are LGHNT and FRNRAP. This clone was seen a few times. There is no known antigen for this receptor. Base qualities are not at hand, and no much larger clone is one base apart. TCRB CDR3 regions were amplified with the immunoSEQ multiplex PCR using forward primers for 54 TRBV segments and reverse primers for 13 TRBJ segments. Deep resolution, with a target of 200,000 T cell genomes, was applied to the sequencing of pre-culture CD4+ samples. Sequencing of the amplicons on an Illumina HiSeq System generated 87 bp reads spanning the CDR3. On the study's bioinformatics: PCR and sequencing errors in the reads were corrected, and alignment to IMGT reference sequences was used to define CDR3 regions. Synthetic template pools were used to estimate template counts and unique rearrangement counts. Clonality was calculated as 1 minus Pielou's evenness. Richness was estimated with the Daley-Smith estimator. Repertoire overlap was measured with Morisita's index. Clones found in cultured samples but undetected in the pre-culture repertoire of the corresponding donor were defined as low-abundance clones. This is the immuneACCESS table as TCRdb keeps it, with only in-frame sequences that have V and J called. A part of the clones is gone; compared with another copy, unresolved V genes explain less than half, and the rest is unexplained. V, J and clone size are taken as reported in that table, and D and trimming were inferred from the DNA itself. A total of around 100,000 clones appear in this sample, 92% of them only once. The top ten constitute about 0.27% of the sample.

Untouched CD4+ T cells were isolated from Ficoll-separated PBMC through negative selection with magnetic beads, and an average purity of approximately 98% was reached. Using magnetic beads, untouched CD4+ T cells were isolated from Ficoll-separated PBMC at approximately 98% purity, with only negligible CD8+ contamination. Peripheral blood mononuclear cells were supplied by the buffy coats of a few healthy blood donors, who served as the study donors. CMV seronegative status was shared by all three donors. The DNeasy Blood & Tissue Kit was used for extraction of genomic DNA. TCRB sequencing was performed on genomic DNA from sorted CD137+CD4+ cells and pre-culture CD4+ baseline samples from each subject.

This clonotype was obtained from a woman under 30 in good health and CMV-seronegative. Recombination linked TRBV12-5 to TRBJ1-1, and perhaps TRBD1 as D gene, on 5 matching bases. The sequencing input was CD4+ T cells from PBMCs. The nucleotides read TGTGCTAGTGGTTCCGGGACGCTGAACACTGAAGCTTTCTTT. Translation gives CASGSGTLNTEAFF. Reference TRBV12-5 and TRBJ1-1 proteins supply the regions before and after the CDR3; the full variable domain is: DARVTQTPRHKVTEMGQEVTMRCQPILGHNTVFWYRQTMMQGLELLAYFRNRAPLDDSGMPKDRFSAEMPDATLATLKIQPSEPRDSAVYFCASGSGTLNTEAFFGQGTRLTVV.